Following are 25 T cell receptor beta chains from one sample sequenced in a study of T cell changes during pregnancy in multiple sclerosis. Here immunoSEQ multiplex PCR was the method, and the copy in TCRdb shows in-frame clones only, minus some. The sample has 65,000 to 95,000 clones, 90% to 95% seen once; the top ten hold 2.5% to 3%. The sequences come from peripheral blood, collected after pregnancy. All receptors derive from a female donor in good health, enrolled as a control in a pregnancy study.

The rearrangement joins TRBV15 to TRBJ1-5; D may be TRBD1 (6 bases). The CDR3 has 16 amino acids. The ends were cut back, 0 bases at V and 9 bases at J, with 18 bases in the middle. The germline V gene has CDR1 LNHNV and CDR2 YYDKDF (reference sequence). The CDR3 spells CATSRDGSQGWTPQHF. CDR3 DNA sequence: TGTGCCACCAGCAGAGATGGGAGTCAGGGGTGGACGCCCCAGCATTTT.

J is TRBJ1-2 and V is TRBV2; D unclear. The CDR3 is 14 amino acids. V lost 1 base to trimming and J lost 3 bases, with 9 bases between them. Germline-derived CDR1 and CDR2 are SNHLY and FYNNEI. The DNA for the CDR3 is TGTGCCAGCAGTGAAGACTCCTCTCACTATGGCTACACCTTC. Translating gives CASSEDSSHYGYTF. Drawing the rest from reference TRBV2 and TRBJ1-2, the complete variable domain is EPEVTQTPSHQVTQMGQEVILRCVPISNHLYFYWYRQILGQKVEFLVSFYNNEISEKSEIFDDQFSVERPDGSNFTLKIRSTKLEDSAMYFCASSEDSSHYGYTFGSGTRLTVV.

This clone is a singleton in its sample. The CDR3 bases are TGTGCCAGCAGCGAGGGCACAGGGGGATTCTACGAGCAGTACTTC. This gives the protein CASSEGTGGFYEQYF. The chain recombines TRBV9 with TRBJ2-7, with 8 positions matching TRBD1. In germline, CDR1 is SGDLS, CDR2 YYNGEE. The CDR3 sequence is 15 residues long. Trimming took 3 bases from V and 3 from J; bases not matched to a gene: 8.

The rearrangement links TRBV4-2 to TRBJ2-2; no clear D. Per the germline V gene, CDR1 is LGHNA and CDR2 is YNFKEQ. This CDR3 comprises 14 residues. The ends were cut back, 2 bases at V and 7 bases at J, with 11 bases in the middle. The CDR3 sequence: CASSQPERSGELFF. CDR3 bases: TGTGCCAGCAGCCAACCCGAGCGAAGCGGGGAGCTGTTTTTT.

The CDR3 nucleotides read TGTGCCAGCAGTTTTTACAGGGGGAGGGACGAGCAGTACTTC. It codes for CASSFYRGRDEQYF. The chain recombines TRBV28 with TRBJ2-7; D perhaps matches TRBD1 (8 bases). V was trimmed by 3 bases and J by 5 bases, leaving 14 bases between them. This CDR3 spans 14 amino acids. Germline V gives CDR1 MDHEN, CDR2 SYDVKM.

The V gene is TRBV4-1, the J gene TRBJ2-5, with 7 bases fitting TRBD1. Germline-derived CDR1 and CDR2 are MGHRA and YSYEKL. The CDR3 sequence is 15 residues long. The V segment lost 4 bases and the J segment 4 bases; nucleotides outside the gene matches: 9. The CDR3 nucleotides are TGCGCCAGCAGCCGTGGTGCAGGGGGTGGAGAGACCCAGTACTTC. The encoded protein is CASSRGAGGGETQYF.

The genes are TRBV29-1 and TRBJ1-5, with D tentatively TRBD1 (5 bases). Germline V CDR1 and CDR2: SQVTM, ANQGSEA. The CDR3 is 13 residues long. V was trimmed by 0 bases and J by 6 bases, leaving 9 bases between them. The CDR3 sequence: CSVEEPGIQPQHF. The DNA for the CDR3 is TGCAGCGTTGAAGAACCAGGGATTCAGCCCCAGCATTTT.

The V gene is TRBV11-3, the J gene TRBJ2-3, with 7 bases matching TRBD2. CDR1 SGHNT and CDR2 YENEEA come from the germline V gene. The CDR3 is 16 residues long. V trimming: 4 bases; J trimming: 1 base; junction bases outside the gene matches: 8. The CDR3 reads CASSSKSGTGTDTQYF. DNA for the CDR3: TGTGCCAGCAGCTCAAAAAGCGGGACCGGCACAGATACGCAGTATTTT.

The J gene is TRBJ2-2, the V gene TRBV7-2, with TRBD2 matching over 9 bases. The CDR3 has 15 amino acids. Germline CDR1 is SGHTA and CDR2 is FQGNSA. V dropped 0 bases and J dropped 8; count of bases not matched to a gene: 4. The CDR3 sequence: CASSLAPSGAGELFF. CDR3 DNA sequence: TGTGCCAGCAGCTTAGCGCCTAGCGGGGCGGGGGAGCTGTTTTTT.

This clone was observed a single time. V is TRBV27 and J is TRBJ2-4; 8 nucleotides agree with TRBD2. Germline trimming cut 6 bases from V and 0 bases from J; bases unmatched to any gene: 16. The CDR3 consists of 19 residues. Germline V CDR1 and CDR2: MNHEY, SMNVEV (reference sequence). Here the CDR3 DNA reads TGTGCCAGCAGCCCGTACCGAGCGGGAGCGGGGTTAGCCAAAAACATTCAGTACTTC. Protein sequence: CASSPYRAGAGLAKNIQYF.

V gene TRBV15 combines with J gene TRBJ2-7; D is possibly TRBD1 (5 bases). This CDR3 region has 15 residues. Deletions cut 2 bases from V and 5 bases from J, with 16 bases between. Germline assignment: CDR1 LNHNV and CDR2 YYDKDF (reference sequence). For the CDR3, the DNA is TGTGCCACCAGCAGAACACCGGGCCTAGGGGACGAGCAGTACTTC. Amino acids: CATSRTPGLGDEQYF.

This chain connects TRBV6-4 to TRBJ2-1, with TRBD2 identical over 14 bases. V shed 5 bases, J shed 1 base, and the junction held 7 bases outside the gene matches. Germline CDR1 reads MRHNA; CDR2 reads SNTAGT. This CDR3 is built from 18 residues. CDR3 loop: CASSSSRLAGGSYNEQFF. DNA for the CDR3: TGTGCCAGCAGTTCGAGCAGACTAGCGGGAGGGTCCTACAATGAGCAGTTCTTC.

The rearrangement uses TRBV11-2 and TRBJ2-1; TRBD2 aligns across 10 bases. V lost 5 bases and J lost 3; bases outside the gene matches: 4. The CDR3 is made up of 15 amino acids. Germline V gives CDR1 SGHAT, CDR2 FQNNGV. Here the CDR3 reads CASSPTSGNYNEQFF. The CDR3 nucleotides read TGTGCCAGCAGCCCAACTAGCGGGAACTACAATGAGCAGTTCTTC.

This clone occurred once. The genes are TRBV7-2 and TRBJ2-5; possible D gene TRBD1, 5 bases. Between the trimmed V and J ends, which lost 8 bases and 2 bases, there was a span of 30 bases. There are 19 residues in the CDR3. From germline, CDR1 is SGHTA and CDR2 FQGNSA. CDR3 in amino acids: CASVLNWGGPLNRQETQYF. CDR3 coding DNA: TGTGCCAGCGTCCTCAACTGGGGCGGCCCGCTTAATCGACAAGAGACCCAGTACTTC.

This chain links TRBV30 with TRBJ2-5, with D uncertain. Germline CDR1 reads GTSNPN; CDR2 reads SVGIG (reference sequence). There are 13 residues in the CDR3. Between the trimmed V and J ends, which lost 1 base and 3 bases, there was a span of 9 bases. The CDR3 loop is CAWSAIFEETQYF. CDR3 bases: TGTGCCTGGAGTGCTATATTTGAAGAGACCCAGTACTTC.

The J gene is TRBJ2-7, the V gene TRBV7-8; 7 nucleotides agree with TRBD2. Germline values: CDR1 SGHVS, CDR2 FQNEAQ. The CDR3 has 17 amino acids. Losses at the gene ends were 1 base for V and 0 bases for J; bases not matched to a gene: 9. The DNA for the CDR3 is TGTGCCAGCAGCTTAGGGCAGGGAGGGCTAAGCTCCTACGAGCAGTACTTC. This gives the protein CASSLGQGGLSSYEQYF.

The rearrangement uses TRBV10-3 and TRBJ2-5, with D maybe TRBD1 (6 bases). The CDR3 contains 13 residues. CDR1 is ENHRY, CDR2 SYGVKD, per germline. The germline V and J ends were trimmed by 5 bases and 2 bases, with 9 bases remaining between them. In DNA, the CDR3 is TGTGCCATCAGTTCAGGGGAACAAGAGACCCAGTACTTC. This codes for CAISSGEQETQYF.

The chain combines TRBV12-5 with TRBJ1-2; D is undetermined. This CDR3 contains 12 residues. Germline lookup yields CDR1 LGHNT and CDR2 FRNRAP. V shed 2 bases and J shed 7 bases, with 8 bases lying between them. This CDR3 reads CASGLLTGGYTF. The CDR3 bases are TGTGCTAGTGGTTTGCTAACGGGTGGCTACACCTTC.

V usage is TRBV29-1 and J usage is TRBJ2-7, with D perhaps matching TRBD2 (5 bases). V was shortened by 5 bases and J by 4 bases, with 18 bases between the two germline ends. Germline V CDR1 and CDR2: SQVTM, ANQGSEA. This CDR3 has 14 residues. For the CDR3, the DNA is TGCAGCGTTCAAGGAGGCCGGGTGGGTTACGAGCAGTACTTC. Its translation is CSVQGGRVGYEQYF.

This clone has a handful of counts. The rearrangement uses TRBV7-9 and TRBJ2-6; 8 bases agree with TRBD1. This CDR3 spans 19 amino acids. From germline, CDR1 is SEHNR and CDR2 FQNEAQ (reference sequence). The trim removed 2 bases at V and 2 bases at J, leaving 11 bases unmatched. CDR3 coding DNA: TGTGCCAGCAGCTTACCCAGGGGGCCTCACGCGGCTGGGGCCAACGTCCTGACTTTC. Its protein product is CASSLPRGPHAAGANVLTF.

This rearrangement joins TRBV5-4 to TRBJ2-1; tentatively, D is TRBD1 (6 bases). Germline V gene lookup returns CDR1 SGHNT and CDR2 YYREEE (reference sequence). CDR3 size: 13 residues. Trimming stripped 7 bases from V and 9 bases from J, with 17 bases between. The CDR3: CASRWDTVGEQFF. The CDR3, as DNA: TGTGCCAGCCGATGGGACACGGTAGGTGAGCAGTTCTTC.

V and J are TRBV6-5 and TRBJ1-2, with 11 positions matching TRBD1. In germline, CDR1 is MNHEY, CDR2 SVGAGI. J lost 8 bases, V lost 0 bases, and 8 bases had no gene match. This CDR3 region has 16 residues. The chain's CDR3 is CASSYSRTGGMQGYTF. The CDR3 DNA follows: TGTGCCAGCAGTTACTCCAGGACAGGGGGCATGCAGGGCTACACCTTC.

The chain joins TRBV6-1 to TRBJ2-2; TRBD2 matches at 11 bases. CDR1 MNHNS and CDR2 SASEGT come from the germline V gene. The CDR3 has 15 amino acids. Germline trimming cut 8 bases from V and 8 bases from J; bases unmatched to any gene: 10. Written as DNA, the CDR3 is TGTGCCAGCCGGGCTAGCGGGGGGTGGTCGGGGGAGCTGTTTTTT. Residues: CASRASGGWSGELFF.

The V gene is TRBV7-8, the J gene TRBJ2-2; D might be TRBD2 (6 bases). The CDR3 is 13 residues long. CDR1 is SGHVS, CDR2 FQNEAQ, per germline. With 5 bases removed from V and 7 bases from J, the gap between germline ends came to 11 bases. The DNA of the CDR3 is TGTGCCAGCAGCACGCGACTAGACGGGGAGCTGTTTTTT. Protein sequence: CASSTRLDGELFF.

Here the CDR3 DNA reads TGTGCCAGCAGCTTCAGGGACAGGGGGACTGAAGCTTTCTTT. Protein sequence: CASSFRDRGTEAFF. The chain is built from TRBV5-4 and TRBJ1-1; 11 positions agree with TRBD1. The V segment lost 2 bases and the J segment 5 bases; nucleotides outside the gene matches: 2. This CDR3 region has 14 residues. CDR1 and CDR2 from the germline V gene are SGHNT and YYREEE (reference sequence).